The 17 T cell receptor beta chains below were found in one sample sequenced in a study of T cell responses to AZD1222 COVID-19 vaccine. Repertoires were generated with immunoSEQ multiplex PCR, while TCRdb's copy carries only in-frame clones and drops some. The profile shows fewer than 140,000 clones, about 90% of them singletons. The input for sequencing was peripheral blood, taken 28 days after the second AZD1222 dose. These receptors all come from an adult who received the AZD1222 COVID-19 vaccine.

The table lists this clone with a few counts. The rearrangement links TRBV6-5 to TRBJ2-6, with TRBD1 identical over 10 bases. V lost 8 bases to trimming and J lost 0 bases; unmatched junction nucleotides: 1. The CDR3 length is 15 residues. CDR1 MNHEY and CDR2 SVGAGI come from the germline V gene. This CDR3 reads CASRTGGSGANVLTF. As DNA, the CDR3 is TGTGCCAGCCGGACAGGGGGCTCTGGGGCCAACGTCCTGACTTTC.

The chain recombines TRBV7-9 with TRBJ2-4; possibly TRBD1 for D (6 bases). Deletions cut 1 base from V and 0 bases from J, with 10 bases between. CDR3 length: 16 residues. The germline CDR1 and CDR2 sequences are SEHNR and FQNEAQ (reference sequence). CDR3 loop: CASSLVDRLAKNIQYF. In DNA form, the CDR3 reads TGTGCCAGCAGCTTAGTGGACAGACTAGCCAAAAACATTCAGTACTTC.

The gene calls are TRBV12-5 and TRBJ2-7; 8 bases are shared with TRBD2. Trimming at V came to 7 bases and at J to 6 bases, leaving 11 bases not matched to a gene. This CDR3 contains 14 residues. The germline CDR1 and CDR2 sequences are LGHNT and FRNRAP. CDR3 sequence (DNA): TGTGCTAGTGCCCCCCACGGGGGGGCCGTCGAGCAGTACTTC. This gives the protein CASAPHGGAVEQYF.

J is TRBJ1-2 and V is TRBV12-3 or TRBV12-4; D gene uncertain. The CDR3 consists of 12 residues. With 2 bases removed from V and 6 bases from J, the gap between germline ends came to 7 bases. The CDR3 here is CASSLLQDGYTF. CDR3 coding DNA: TGTGCCAGCAGTTTACTGCAGGATGGCTACACCTTC.

This chain joins TRBV5-1 and TRBJ1-3; D not resolved. This CDR3 spans 13 amino acids. From germline, CDR1 is SGHRS and CDR2 YFSETQ. V dropped 4 bases and J dropped 4 bases, with 9 bases sitting between them. In DNA, the CDR3 is TGCGCCAGCAGCCCCGACGGGGGAAACACCATATATTTT. Its translation: CASSPDGGNTIYF. Variable domain in full (rest from reference TRBV5-1 and TRBJ1-3): KAGVTQTPRYLIKTRGQQVTLSCSPISGHRSVSWYQQTPGQGLQFLFEYFSETQRNKGNFPGRFSGRQFSNSRSEMNVSTLELGDSALYLCASSPDGGNTIYFGEGSWLTVV.

The rearrangement joins TRBV7-6 to TRBJ2-3; 8 bases align to TRBD1. The CDR3 totals 16 residues. Germline lookup yields CDR1 SGHVS and CDR2 FNYEAQ. Germline trimming cut 5 bases from V and 3 bases from J; bases unmatched to any gene: 10. This chain's CDR3 is CASSRNGQGFTDTQYF. The CDR3 DNA follows: TGTGCCAGCAGCCGCAATGGACAGGGATTTACAGATACGCAGTATTTT. The full variable domain, with the rest looked up from reference TRBV7-6 and TRBJ2-3, is GAGVSQSPRYKVTKRGQDVALRCDPISGHVSLYWYRQALGQGPEFLTYFNYEAQQDKSGLPNDRFSAERPEGSISTLTIQRTEQRDSAMYRCASSRNGQGFTDTQYFGPGTRLTVL.

The chain combines TRBV20-1 with TRBJ1-5; D uncertain. The CDR3 runs 14 residues. CDR1 DFQATT and CDR2 SNEGSKA come from the germline V gene (reference sequence). Deletions cut 3 bases from V and 3 bases from J, with 12 bases between. The DNA for the CDR3 is TGCAGTGCTAGTTTAGGCGCCCACAATCAGCCCCAGCATTTT. The encoded protein is CSASLGAHNQPQHF.

The chain uses TRBV2 and TRBJ1-1, with D unresolved. Germline V CDR1 and CDR2: SNHLY, FYNNEI. The CDR3 runs 13 residues. Trimming left V 8 bases short and J 3 bases short, with 13 bases between. CDR3 nucleotides: TGTGCCAGCGGTCAAGTAGGAGACACTGAAGCTTTCTTT. This sequence encodes CASGQVGDTEAFF.

The J gene is TRBJ2-5, the V gene TRBV6-5; D could derive from TRBD1 or TRBD2 (5 bases each). This CDR3 has 14 residues. Trimming stripped 7 bases from V and 1 base from J, with 13 bases between. CDR1 and CDR2 (germline): MNHEY, SVGAGI. Written as DNA, the CDR3 is TGTGCCAGCACTAGATGGGGGTTCCAAGAGACCCAGTACTTC. It codes for CASTRWGFQETQYF.

The chain combines TRBV19 with TRBJ2-5, with 8 bases that match TRBD1. CDR1 and CDR2 (germline): LNHDA, SQIVND (reference sequence). Trimming at V came to 6 bases and at J to 5 bases, leaving 5 bases not matched to a gene. The CDR3 contains 13 residues. The CDR3 protein is CASSGQGRETQYF. CDR3 sequence (DNA): TGTGCCAGTAGCGGACAGGGTCGGGAGACCCAGTACTTC.

This chain joins TRBV12-3 or TRBV12-4 and TRBJ1-5; D is undetermined. The V and J ends lost 4 bases and 6 bases respectively, with 10 bases between them. The CDR3 is 13 residues long. CDR3 nucleotides: TGTGCCAGCAGTTCCGACGGGAGTCAGCCCCAGCATTTT. Its protein is CASSSDGSQPQHF.

The rearrangement uses TRBV14 and TRBJ1-1; D gene uncertain. There are 14 residues in the CDR3. V was clipped by 1 base and J by 1 base, with 7 bases between them. Germline values: CDR1 SGHDN, CDR2 FVKESK. DNA of the CDR3: TGTGCCAGCAGCCAAGCAGTGGGGAACACTGAAGCTTTCTTT. Protein sequence: CASSQAVGNTEAFF.

This sequence joins TRBV7-9 and TRBJ2-7, with no clear D. The CDR3 has 12 residues. Trimming stripped 7 bases from V and 6 bases from J, with 13 bases between. CDR1 is SEHNR, CDR2 FQNEAQ, per germline (reference sequence). The CDR3 nucleotides are TGTGCCAGCAATCCCCCGCCGGGCGAGCAGTACTTC. Its protein is CASNPPPGEQYF.

This clone showed up just once. The CDR3 coding sequence is TGTGCCAGCAGTGAAGCTGGGGGTGTGTCAGGCGAGCAGTACTTC. Protein: CASSEAGGVSGEQYF. The chain uses TRBV6-1 and TRBJ2-7; perhaps D is TRBD1 or TRBD2 (5 bases each). The germline V and J ends were trimmed by 0 bases and 6 bases, with 15 bases remaining between them. CDR3 length equals 15 residues. Germline values: CDR1 MNHNS, CDR2 SASEGT.

This clone came up once. The gene calls are TRBV19 and TRBJ2-7, with 7 bases matching TRBD1. J gave up 2 bases and V 5 bases, and 9 bases lay outside the gene matches. Germline CDR1 reads LNHDA; CDR2 reads SQIVND (reference sequence). The CDR3 sequence is 15 residues long. The CDR3 here is CASSSRDSNTYEQYF. The CDR3, as DNA: TGTGCCAGTAGTTCCCGGGACAGTAATACCTACGAGCAGTACTTC.

The chain combines TRBV6-5 with TRBJ2-7; 13 bases map to TRBD2. V was pared by 5 bases and J by 2 bases, with 3 bases of the junction left unmatched. The germline V gene has CDR1 MNHEY and CDR2 SVGAGI. The CDR3 is 15 amino acids. The CDR3 bases are TGTGCCAGCAGTAAAACTAGCGGGGGGGCCTACGAGCAGTACTTC. Its protein product is CASSKTSGGAYEQYF.

A single count supports this clone. The chain joins TRBV27 to TRBJ1-2; the match to TRBD1 covers 8 bases. After removal of 5 bases from V and 12 bases from J, the junction contained 11 bases not matched to a gene. In germline, CDR1 is MNHEY, CDR2 SMNVEV (reference sequence). This CDR3 region has 13 residues. CDR3 amino acids: CASSTSSDRGHTF. CDR3 nucleotide sequence: TGTGCCAGCAGTACCTCCTCTGACAGGGGACACACCTTC.